This record covers a single TCR beta chain. This specimen belongs to a study of blood T cell repertoires in COVID-19. V was trimmed by 5 bases and J by 6 bases, leaving 13 bases between them. The CDR3 loop spans 13 amino acids. Per the original data handling: Amplification with reference gene primers provided the estimates of nucleated cell counts. The protocol was immunoSEQ multiplex PCR, while the TCRdb copy is restricted to in-frame clones and leaves out a portion. The V and J calls and clone size come from that table; D and trimming were worked out from the DNA. The sample records some 320,000 clones, less than 85% being singletons.

The chain has TRBV12-3 or TRBV12-4 and TRBJ1-2, with D unclear. Source material: PBMCs or T cells enriched from blood (not recorded which). The receptor was derived from a woman aged 25 to 39 who had been exposed to COVID-19. CDR3 DNA: TGTGCCAGCAGTCCGCGATTGTTTGATGGCTACACCTTC. Translated, it gives CASSPRLFDGYTF.